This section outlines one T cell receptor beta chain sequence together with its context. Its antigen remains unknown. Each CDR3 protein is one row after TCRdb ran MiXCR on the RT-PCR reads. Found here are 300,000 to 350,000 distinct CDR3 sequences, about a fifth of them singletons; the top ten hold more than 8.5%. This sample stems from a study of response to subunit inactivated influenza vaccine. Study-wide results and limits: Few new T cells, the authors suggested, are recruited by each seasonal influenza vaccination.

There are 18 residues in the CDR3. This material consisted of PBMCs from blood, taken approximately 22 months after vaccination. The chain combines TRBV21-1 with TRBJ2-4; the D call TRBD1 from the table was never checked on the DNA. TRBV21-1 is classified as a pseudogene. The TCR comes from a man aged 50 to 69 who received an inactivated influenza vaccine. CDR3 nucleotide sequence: TGTGCCAGCAGCCAACAGGGGGCGCAAAGCCTAGCCAAAAACATTCAGTACTTC. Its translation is CASSQQGAQSLAKNIQYF.